The 20 T cell receptor beta chains in this list originate from one sample, sequenced in a study of blood T cell repertoires in COVID-19 (dated by TCRdb to the early 2020s). Libraries were prepared through the immunoSEQ multiplex PCR assay. As stored in TCRdb, this immuneACCESS dataset retains in-frame rearrangements with V and J assigned. A fraction of the clones does not appear; measured against another copy, unresolved V genes explain less than half of the discrepancy, and the remainder lacks a known reason. Recorded for this sample are approximately 350,000 clones; about 83% of them occurred a single time. About 2.7% of the sample is taken by the ten largest. The source material was peripheral blood. The receptors shown here come from a man aged 30 to 45 with active or convalescent COVID-19.

This clone was recorded only once. The CDR3 DNA reads as TGTGCCTCACGGCGGGGTCAATCCTACGAGCAGTACTTC. Amino acid sequence: CASRRGQSYEQYF. The genes are TRBV12-3 or TRBV12-4 and TRBJ2-7; TRBD2 is a possible D gene (6 bases). The CDR3 contains 13 residues. Trimming removed 11 bases from V and 1 base from J, with 15 bases in between.

This clone was picked up one time. V and J are TRBV5-5 and TRBJ2-5; TRBD2 agrees at 13 bases. V was clipped by 1 base and J by 5 bases; unmatched bases: 8. The CDR3 covers 17 residues. The V gene's germline CDR1 is SGHKS and CDR2 YYEKEE (reference sequence). CDR3 sequence (DNA): TGTGCCAGCAGCTTGTGGGGGGCGGGACTAGCGGGGGAGACCCAGTACTTC. This gives the protein CASSLWGAGLAGETQYF.

This clone was seen just once. V is TRBV29-1 and J is TRBJ1-2; D is perhaps TRBD1 (6 bases). The CDR3 totals 14 residues. V was pared by 7 bases and J by 0 bases, with 15 bases between. Germline loops: CDR1 SQVTM, CDR2 ANQGSEA. This chain's CDR3 is CSAHNRESNYGYTF. The CDR3 region has the DNA TGCAGCGCACACAACAGGGAATCTAACTATGGCTACACCTTC. Filled out from reference TRBV29-1 and TRBJ1-2, the complete variable domain reads SAVISQKPSRDICQRGTSLTIQCQVDSQVTMMFWYRQQPGQSLTLIATANQGSEATYESGFVIDKFPISRPNLTFSTLTVSNMSPEDSSIYLCSAHNRESNYGYTFGSGTRLTVV.

This chain connects TRBV7-2 to TRBJ1-3, with a weak D call TRBD1 (5 bases). V was pared by 2 bases and J by 0 bases, with 11 bases between. Germline V gene data show CDR1 as SGHTA and CDR2 as FQGNSA. The CDR3 extends over 16 amino acids. CDR3 sequence reads: CASSLTRTYSGNTIYF. The CDR3 DNA follows: TGTGCCAGCAGCTTAACTCGGACATACTCTGGAAACACCATATATTTT.

The chain combines TRBV28 with TRBJ2-5; 7 bases fit TRBD1. The CDR3 extends over 14 amino acids. J lost 0 bases, V lost 6 bases, and 4 bases had no gene match. Germline CDR1 MDHEN, CDR2 SYDVKM. The CDR3 region has the DNA TGTGCCAGCAGGGGGGACAGAGACCAAGAGACCCAGTACTTC. The encoded protein is CASRGDRDQETQYF.

The gene calls are TRBV30 and TRBJ1-5; 8 positions agree with TRBD1. The CDR3 covers 16 residues. V gave up 3 bases and J gave up 2 bases; unmatched junction bases: 9. CDR1 is GTSNPN and CDR2 is SVGIG in the germline V gene (reference sequence). CDR3 bases: TGTGCCTGGAGCTTCGCAGGGGGCCGGGGCAATCAGCCCCAGCATTTT. Its translation: CAWSFAGGRGNQPQHF.

The chain employs TRBV7-3 and TRBJ2-3, with 7 bases lining up with TRBD2. Germline-derived CDR1 and CDR2 are SGHTA and FQGTGA. The CDR3 spans 16 residues. Unmatched junction bases numbered 9, after V lost 5 bases and J lost 1 base. The CDR3 here is CASSPNGGSRTDTQYF. The CDR3 DNA reads TGTGCCAGCAGCCCCAACGGGGGGTCACGCACAGATACGCAGTATTTT.

V is TRBV9 and J is TRBJ1-3; D uncertain. V dropped 0 bases and J dropped 8 bases, with 12 bases sitting between them. Germline CDR1 SGDLS, CDR2 YYNGEE. This CDR3 contains 14 residues. The CDR3 reads CASSVGVAPDTIYF. In DNA form, the CDR3 reads TGTGCCAGCAGCGTAGGAGTAGCCCCAGACACCATATATTTT.

V and J are TRBV28 and TRBJ2-7, with D possibly matching TRBD2 (6 bases). V lost 5 bases and J lost 6, with 17 bases in between. The CDR3 is made up of 14 amino acids. Germline V gene data show CDR1 as MDHEN and CDR2 as SYDVKM. The CDR3 bases are TGTGCCAGCAGTCCCGGAGGGCCGAAATCCGAGCAGTACTTC. As protein: CASSPGGPKSEQYF.

The gene calls are TRBV27 and TRBJ1-5, with 7 bases matching TRBD1. From germline, CDR1 is MNHEY and CDR2 SMNVEV (reference sequence). V lost 7 bases and J lost 2; bases outside the gene matches: 8. This CDR3 has 15 residues. The CDR3 loop reads CASMLGGGGNQPQHF. The CDR3 DNA reads TGTGCCAGCATGCTAGGGGGCGGAGGCAATCAGCCCCAGCATTTT.

J is TRBJ2-2 and V is TRBV18; the match to TRBD2 covers 11 bases. Germline trimming cut 2 bases from V and 0 bases from J; bases unmatched to any gene: 2. CDR1 and CDR2 (germline): KGHSH, LQKENI. The CDR3 length is 17 residues. CDR3 in DNA: TGTGCCAGCTCACCAGCGACTAGCGGGGCGAACACCGGGGAGCTGTTTTTT. Residues: CASSPATSGANTGELFF.

The V and J genes are TRBV18 and TRBJ2-5, with a possible D match to TRBD2 (6 bases). The CDR3 totals 14 residues. Between the trimmed V and J ends, which lost 1 base and 2 bases, there was a span of 8 bases. Germline V gene sequence: CDR1 KGHSH, CDR2 LQKENI. DNA for the CDR3: TGTGCCAGCTCACCACTCCGGGGGCAAGAGACCCAGTACTTC. Translated: CASSPLRGQETQYF.

This chain links TRBV5-1 with TRBJ1-1; TRBD1 matches at 12 bases. The germline V gene encodes CDR1 SGHRS and CDR2 YFSETQ. The CDR3 has 16 residues. V lost 0 bases to trimming and J lost 10 bases; unmatched junction nucleotides: 10. The CDR3 DNA sequence: TGCGCCAGCAGCTTGGCCGGGGGACAGGGGGCTATGGGAGCTTTCTTT. Its translation is CASSLAGGQGAMGAFF.

The chain combines TRBV18 with TRBJ1-4; 10 positions agree with TRBD1. Germline CDR1 reads KGHSH; CDR2 reads LQKENI. This CDR3 has 13 amino acids. The trim removed 6 bases at V and 10 bases at J, leaving 5 bases unmatched. For the CDR3, the DNA is TGTGCCAGCTCGGACCGGGACAGGGGAAAACTGTTTTTT. Its translation: CASSDRDRGKLFF.

This chain's CDR3 is CASSIEAGEVNEQFF. The CDR3 DNA sequence: TGTGCCAGTAGTATAGAGGCGGGAGAAGTAAATGAGCAGTTCTTC. The gene calls are TRBV19 and TRBJ2-1, with 7 bases aligning to TRBD2. CDR3 length equals 15 residues. V was pared by 0 bases and J by 7 bases, with 6 bases of the junction left unmatched. Germline V CDR1 and CDR2: LNHDA, SQIVND (reference sequence).

J is TRBJ1-3 and V is TRBV28; a weak D match, TRBD1 (5 bases). Trimming removed 4 bases at V and 0 bases at J, with 10 bases between. Germline CDR1 and CDR2: MDHEN and SYDVKM. The CDR3 runs to 15 residues. CDR3 in DNA: TGTGCCAGCAGTTGGCGGACATCCTCTGGAAACACCATATATTTT. As protein: CASSWRTSSGNTIYF.

This rearrangement joins TRBV28 to TRBJ2-1, with TRBD2 as a possible D gene (6 bases). Trimming stripped 10 bases from V and 7 bases from J, with 14 bases between. The CDR3 runs to 12 residues. Per the germline V gene, CDR1 is MDHEN and CDR2 is SYDVKM. The DNA of the CDR3 is TGTGCCACCGGACTACCCTCGAATGAGCAGTTCTTC. Translated, it gives CATGLPSNEQFF.

The chain uses TRBV2 and TRBJ2-7; 10 nucleotides align to TRBD2. From germline, CDR1 is SNHLY and CDR2 FYNNEI. With 9 bases clipped from V and 2 bases from J, the junction kept 4 bases outside the gene matches. The CDR3 loop spans 13 amino acids. CDR3 nucleotides: TGTGCCAGTCTAGCGGGAGCCACCTACGAGCAGTACTTC. This encodes CASLAGATYEQYF.

This rearrangement joins TRBV7-3 to TRBJ2-3; TRBD2 matches at 7 bases. V lost 5 bases to trimming and J lost 4 bases; unmatched junction nucleotides: 9. The CDR3 extends over 15 amino acids. Per the germline V gene, CDR1 is SGHTA and CDR2 is FQGTGA. CDR3 amino acids: CASSTPTSDADTQYF. The DNA of the CDR3 is TGTGCCAGCAGCACACCAACTAGCGACGCAGATACGCAGTATTTT.

This chain joins TRBV6-5 and TRBJ2-7; TRBD2 matches 7 bases. In germline, CDR1 is MNHEY, CDR2 SVGAGI. J was trimmed by 2 bases and V by 6 bases; bases with no gene match: 10. CDR3 length equals 15 residues. CDR3 residues: CASSRTGGIAYEQYF. The CDR3 DNA follows: TGTGCCAGCAGCCGCACGGGGGGTATTGCCTACGAGCAGTACTTC.